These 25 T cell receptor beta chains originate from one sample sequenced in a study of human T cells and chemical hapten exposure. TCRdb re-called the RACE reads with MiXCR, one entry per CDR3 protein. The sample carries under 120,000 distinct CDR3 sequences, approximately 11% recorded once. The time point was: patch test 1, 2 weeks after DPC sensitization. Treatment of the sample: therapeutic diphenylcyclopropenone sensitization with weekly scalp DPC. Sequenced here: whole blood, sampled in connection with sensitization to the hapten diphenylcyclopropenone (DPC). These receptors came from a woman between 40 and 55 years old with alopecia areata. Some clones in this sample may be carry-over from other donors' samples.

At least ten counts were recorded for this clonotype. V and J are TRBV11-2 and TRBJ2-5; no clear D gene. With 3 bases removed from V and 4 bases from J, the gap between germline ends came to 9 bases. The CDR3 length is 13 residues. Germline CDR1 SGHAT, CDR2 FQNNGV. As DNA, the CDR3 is TGTGCCAGCAGCTTTTCCCCGGTAGAGACCCAGTACTTC. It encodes CASSFSPVETQYF. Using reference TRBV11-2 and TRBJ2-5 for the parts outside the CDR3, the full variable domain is EAGVAQSPRYKIIEKRQSVAFWCNPISGHATLYWYQQILGQGPKLLIQFQNNGVVDDSQLPKDRFSAERLKGVDSTLKIQPAKLEDSAVYLCASSFSPVETQYFGPGTRLLVL.

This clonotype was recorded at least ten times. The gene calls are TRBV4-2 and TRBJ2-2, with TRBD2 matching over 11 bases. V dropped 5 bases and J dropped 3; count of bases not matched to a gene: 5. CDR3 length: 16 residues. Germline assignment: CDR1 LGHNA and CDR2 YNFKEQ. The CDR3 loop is CASSKPGLADTGELFF. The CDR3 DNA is TGTGCCAGCAGCAAACCGGGACTAGCGGACACCGGGGAGCTGTTTTTT.

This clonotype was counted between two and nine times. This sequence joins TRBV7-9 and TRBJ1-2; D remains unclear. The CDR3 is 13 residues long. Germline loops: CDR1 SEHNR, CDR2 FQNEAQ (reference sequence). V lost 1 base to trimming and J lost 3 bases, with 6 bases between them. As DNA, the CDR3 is TGTGCCAGCAGCTTAGGCCCGGACTATGGCTACACCTTC. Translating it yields CASSLGPDYGYTF.

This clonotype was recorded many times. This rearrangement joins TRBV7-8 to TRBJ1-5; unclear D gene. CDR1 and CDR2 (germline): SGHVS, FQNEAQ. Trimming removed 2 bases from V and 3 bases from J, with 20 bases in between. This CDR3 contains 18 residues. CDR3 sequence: CASSLMRVRVKTNQPQHF. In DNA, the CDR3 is TGTGCCAGCAGCTTAATGCGTGTCCGCGTAAAAACCAATCAGCCCCAGCATTTT. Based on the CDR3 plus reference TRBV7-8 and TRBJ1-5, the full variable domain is GAGVSQSPRYKVAKRGQDVALRCDPISGHVSLFWYQQALGQGPEFLTYFQNEAQLDKSGLPSDRFFAERPEGSVSTLKIQRTQQEDSAVYLCASSLMRVRVKTNQPQHFGDGTRLSIL.

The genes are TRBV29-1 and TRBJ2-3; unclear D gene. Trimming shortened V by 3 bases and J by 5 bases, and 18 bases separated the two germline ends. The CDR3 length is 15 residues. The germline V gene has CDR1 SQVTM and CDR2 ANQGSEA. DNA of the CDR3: TGCAGCGTTGACCGCCCCCGAGGAGACCGAGATACGCAGTATTTT. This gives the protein CSVDRPRGDRDTQYF.

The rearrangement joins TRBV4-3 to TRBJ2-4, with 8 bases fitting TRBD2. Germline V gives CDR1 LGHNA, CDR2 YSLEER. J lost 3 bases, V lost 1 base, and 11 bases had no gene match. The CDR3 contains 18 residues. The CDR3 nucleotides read TGCGCCAGCAGCCAAGGGCGGGGGGACGGGGACAACAAAAACATTCAGTACTTC. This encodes CASSQGRGDGDNKNIQYF.

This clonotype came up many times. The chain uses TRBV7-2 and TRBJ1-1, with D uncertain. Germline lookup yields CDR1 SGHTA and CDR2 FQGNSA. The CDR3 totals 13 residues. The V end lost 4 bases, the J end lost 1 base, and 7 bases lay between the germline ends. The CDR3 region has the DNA TGTGCCAGCAGCTCTCGGCCGAACACTGAAGCTTTCTTT. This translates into CASSSRPNTEAFF.

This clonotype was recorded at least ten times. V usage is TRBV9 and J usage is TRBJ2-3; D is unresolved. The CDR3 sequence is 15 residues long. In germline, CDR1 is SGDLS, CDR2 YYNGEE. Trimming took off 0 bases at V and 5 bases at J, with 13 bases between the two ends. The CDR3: CASSVADLAVDTQYF. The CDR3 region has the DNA TGTGCCAGCAGCGTAGCTGATTTGGCGGTAGATACGCAGTATTTT.

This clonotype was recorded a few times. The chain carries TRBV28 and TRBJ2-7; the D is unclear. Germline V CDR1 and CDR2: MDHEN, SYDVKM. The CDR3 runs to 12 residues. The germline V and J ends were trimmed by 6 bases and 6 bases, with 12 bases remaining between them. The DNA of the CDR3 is TGTGCCAGCAGAATATCATCGGGCGAGCAGTACTTC. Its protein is CASRISSGEQYF.

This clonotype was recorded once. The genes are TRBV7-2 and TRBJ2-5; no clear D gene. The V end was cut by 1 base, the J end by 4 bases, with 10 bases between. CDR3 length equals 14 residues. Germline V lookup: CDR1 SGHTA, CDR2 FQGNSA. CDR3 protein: CASSLGSNGETQYF. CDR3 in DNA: TGTGCCAGCAGCTTAGGGTCCAATGGAGAGACCCAGTACTTC.

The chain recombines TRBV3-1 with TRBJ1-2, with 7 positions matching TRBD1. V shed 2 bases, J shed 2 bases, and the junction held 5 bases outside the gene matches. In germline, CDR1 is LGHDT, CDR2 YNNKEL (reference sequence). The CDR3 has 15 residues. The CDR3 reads CASSQRTGVNYGYTF. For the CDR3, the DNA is TGTGCCAGCAGCCAACGTACAGGGGTAAACTATGGCTACACCTTC.

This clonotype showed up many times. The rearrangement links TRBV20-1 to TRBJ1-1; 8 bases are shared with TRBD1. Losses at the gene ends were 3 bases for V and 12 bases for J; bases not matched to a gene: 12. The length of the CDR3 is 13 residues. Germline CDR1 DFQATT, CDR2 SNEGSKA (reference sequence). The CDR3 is CSASLVQTGETFF. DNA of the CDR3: TGCAGTGCTAGTCTGGTACAGACAGGGGAAACTTTCTTT.

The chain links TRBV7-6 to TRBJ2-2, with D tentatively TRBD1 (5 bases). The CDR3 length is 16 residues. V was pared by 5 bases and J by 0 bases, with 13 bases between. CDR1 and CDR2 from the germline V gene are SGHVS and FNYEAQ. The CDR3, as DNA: TGTGCCAGCAGCCGCCCAGACAGCCCGAACACCGGGGAGCTGTTTTTT. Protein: CASSRPDSPNTGELFF.

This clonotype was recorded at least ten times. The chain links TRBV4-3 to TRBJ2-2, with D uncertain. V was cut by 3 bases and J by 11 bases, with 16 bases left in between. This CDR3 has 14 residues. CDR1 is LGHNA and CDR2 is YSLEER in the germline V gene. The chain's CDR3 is CASSQSSLVPELFF. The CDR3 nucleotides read TGCGCCAGCAGCCAGAGCAGTCTGGTCCCAGAGCTGTTTTTT.

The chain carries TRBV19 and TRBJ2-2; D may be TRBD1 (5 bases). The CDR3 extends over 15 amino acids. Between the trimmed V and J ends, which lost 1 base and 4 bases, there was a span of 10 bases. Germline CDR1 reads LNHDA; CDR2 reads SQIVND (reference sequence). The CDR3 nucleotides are TGTGCCAGTAGTATAGGGGCAGGGTCCACCGGGGAGCTGTTTTTT. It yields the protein CASSIGAGSTGELFF.

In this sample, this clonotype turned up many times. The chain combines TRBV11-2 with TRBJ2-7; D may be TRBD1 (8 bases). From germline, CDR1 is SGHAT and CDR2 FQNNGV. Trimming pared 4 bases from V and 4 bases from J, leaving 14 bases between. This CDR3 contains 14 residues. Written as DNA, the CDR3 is TGTGCCAGCAGCTCCACAGGGGGGGGATACGAGCAGTACTTC. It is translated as CASSSTGGGYEQYF.

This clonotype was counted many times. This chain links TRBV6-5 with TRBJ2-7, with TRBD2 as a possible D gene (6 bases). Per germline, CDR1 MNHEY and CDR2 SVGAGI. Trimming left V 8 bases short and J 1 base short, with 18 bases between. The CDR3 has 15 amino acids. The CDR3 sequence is CASSEYREKSYEQYF. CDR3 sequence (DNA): TGTGCCAGCTCTGAATATCGGGAGAAATCCTACGAGCAGTACTTC.

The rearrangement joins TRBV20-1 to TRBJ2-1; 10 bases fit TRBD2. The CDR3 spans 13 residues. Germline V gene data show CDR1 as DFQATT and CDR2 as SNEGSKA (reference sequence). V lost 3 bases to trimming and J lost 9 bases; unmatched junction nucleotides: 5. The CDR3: CSARASGSFEQFF. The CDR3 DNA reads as TGCAGTGCTAGGGCTAGCGGGAGCTTTGAGCAGTTCTTC.

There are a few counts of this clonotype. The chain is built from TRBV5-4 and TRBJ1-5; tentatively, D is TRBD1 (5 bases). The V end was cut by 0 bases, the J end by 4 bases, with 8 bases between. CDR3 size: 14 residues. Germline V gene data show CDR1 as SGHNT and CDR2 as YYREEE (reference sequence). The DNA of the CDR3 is TGTGCCAGCAGCTTGGACCCAGGGAATCAGCCCCAGCATTTT. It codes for CASSLDPGNQPQHF.

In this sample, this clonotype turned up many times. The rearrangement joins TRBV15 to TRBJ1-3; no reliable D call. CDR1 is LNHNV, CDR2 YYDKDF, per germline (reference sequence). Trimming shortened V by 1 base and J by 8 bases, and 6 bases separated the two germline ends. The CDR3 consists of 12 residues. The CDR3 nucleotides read TGTGCCACCAGCAGAGGAGAGGACACCATATATTTT. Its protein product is CATSRGEDTIYF.

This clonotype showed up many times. CDR3 bases: TGTGCCAGCAGTTTATCTAGAGGGAACACTGAAGCTTTCTTT. Protein product: CASSLSRGNTEAFF. V is TRBV27 and J is TRBJ1-1; D is uncertain. V was pared by 0 bases and J by 1 base, with 6 bases between. The CDR3 is made up of 14 amino acids. Looked up from germline, CDR1 is MNHEY and CDR2 is SMNVEV (reference sequence).

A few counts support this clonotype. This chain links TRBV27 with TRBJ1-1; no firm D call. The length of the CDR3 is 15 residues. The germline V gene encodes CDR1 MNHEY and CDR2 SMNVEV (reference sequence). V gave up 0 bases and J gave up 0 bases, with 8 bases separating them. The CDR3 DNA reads TGTGCCAGCAGTTTATCTGCAGTCATGAACACTGAAGCTTTCTTT. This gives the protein CASSLSAVMNTEAFF.

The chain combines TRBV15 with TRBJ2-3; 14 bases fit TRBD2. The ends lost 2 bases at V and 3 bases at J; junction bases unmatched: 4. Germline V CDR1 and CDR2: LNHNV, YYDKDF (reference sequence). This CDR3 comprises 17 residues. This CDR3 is CATSRLTSGRVTDTQYF. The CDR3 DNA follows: TGTGCCACCAGCAGATTGACTAGCGGGAGGGTAACAGATACGCAGTATTTT.

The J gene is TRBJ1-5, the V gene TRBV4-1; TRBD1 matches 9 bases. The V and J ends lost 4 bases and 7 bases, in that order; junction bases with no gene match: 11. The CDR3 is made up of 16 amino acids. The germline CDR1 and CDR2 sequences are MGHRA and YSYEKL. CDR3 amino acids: CASSRETGGDGQPQHF. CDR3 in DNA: TGCGCCAGCAGCCGGGAGACAGGGGGGGACGGACAGCCCCAGCATTTT.

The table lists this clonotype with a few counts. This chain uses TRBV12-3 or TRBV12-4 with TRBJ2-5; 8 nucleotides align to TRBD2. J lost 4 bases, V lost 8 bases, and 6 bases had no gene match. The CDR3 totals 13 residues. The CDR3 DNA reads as TGTGCCAGCGGTATCCGGGGGGGAGAGACCCAGTACTTC. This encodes CASGIRGGETQYF.